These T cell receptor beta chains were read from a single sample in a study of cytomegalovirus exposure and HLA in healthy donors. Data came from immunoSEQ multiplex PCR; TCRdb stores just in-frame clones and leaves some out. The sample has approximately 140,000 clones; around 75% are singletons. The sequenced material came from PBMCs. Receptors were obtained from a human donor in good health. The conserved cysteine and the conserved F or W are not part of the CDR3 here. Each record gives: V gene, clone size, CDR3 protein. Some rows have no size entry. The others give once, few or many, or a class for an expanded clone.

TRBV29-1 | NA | SALGGTSATDTQY
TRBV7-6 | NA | ASSLVSSGGPLAEQY
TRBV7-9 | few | ASSLAWRGQDEKLF
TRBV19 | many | ASSAWGSGEKLF
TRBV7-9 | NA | ASSRTSGGLQETQY
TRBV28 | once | ASSLSLTGLYEQY
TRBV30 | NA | AWSTTGVHGYT
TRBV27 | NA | ASTNTGGLGELF
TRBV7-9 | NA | ASRGSSGNTIY
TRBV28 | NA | ASTQGQAKNYGYT
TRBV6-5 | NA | ASSNAGTGSRSYT
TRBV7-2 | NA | ASSVSGQDYGYT
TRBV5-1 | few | ASRLGVGGRSSPLH
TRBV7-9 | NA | ASSLPGFEAF
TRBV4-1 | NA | ASSQAAGVGAF
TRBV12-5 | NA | ASGAENTIY
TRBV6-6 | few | ASSQKWAGSEAF
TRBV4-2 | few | ASSPQVAGLMNTEAF
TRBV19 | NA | ASSIDRGSSYNEQF
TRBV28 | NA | ASTERGGYT
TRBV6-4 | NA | ASSLGQGGYGYT
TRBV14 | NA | ASSQPGAPRTEAF
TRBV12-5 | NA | ASAAGGAHNEQF
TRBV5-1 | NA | ASSLGGAYNEQF
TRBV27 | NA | ASSYRAATDTQY
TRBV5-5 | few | ASSLATVFYEQY
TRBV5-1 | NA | ASSFLAGGPAADEQY
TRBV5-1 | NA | ASSLAGETQY
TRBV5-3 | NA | ARSEDCYEQY
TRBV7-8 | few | ASSRPLGAGGDYNEQF
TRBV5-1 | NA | ASSLLGGDTDTQY
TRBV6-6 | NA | ASTRTGTTNEKLF
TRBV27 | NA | ASSVQVSGANVLT
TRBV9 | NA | ASSVDLSGANVLT
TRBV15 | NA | ATSRDALTGGNTIY
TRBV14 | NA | ASSQAVGDTGELF
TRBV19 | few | ASRDSPVGARNEKLF
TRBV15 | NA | ATSRTGDGYT
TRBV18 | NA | ASSPSTGGSETQY
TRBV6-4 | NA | ASSDGGGYGYT
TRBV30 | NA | AWGRGGTGVVNVLT
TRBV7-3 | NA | ASSPTSASGRAGELF
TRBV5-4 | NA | ASSSKADRARETQY
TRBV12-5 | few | ASALAQGGNEKLF
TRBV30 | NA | AWSSGLAGAPF
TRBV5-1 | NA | ASSPEGHPYGYT
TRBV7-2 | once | ASSPRVFMYEQY
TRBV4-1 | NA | ASSQVRGGRSYEQY
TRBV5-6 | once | ASSLGESTQY
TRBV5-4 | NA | ASSQRQGGSEKPF
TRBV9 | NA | ASTRGGGLNNEQF
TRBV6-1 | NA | ASSERPGGHGYT
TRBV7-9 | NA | ASSLDSYYGYT
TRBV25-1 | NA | ASSPGVSSYNEQF
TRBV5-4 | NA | ASSSQGARGTEAF
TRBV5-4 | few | ASSSGGAEAF
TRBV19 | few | ASSIGLGQGGNEQF
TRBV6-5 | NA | ASSYSVRDRAPQH
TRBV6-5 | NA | ASRKLAGVTDTQY